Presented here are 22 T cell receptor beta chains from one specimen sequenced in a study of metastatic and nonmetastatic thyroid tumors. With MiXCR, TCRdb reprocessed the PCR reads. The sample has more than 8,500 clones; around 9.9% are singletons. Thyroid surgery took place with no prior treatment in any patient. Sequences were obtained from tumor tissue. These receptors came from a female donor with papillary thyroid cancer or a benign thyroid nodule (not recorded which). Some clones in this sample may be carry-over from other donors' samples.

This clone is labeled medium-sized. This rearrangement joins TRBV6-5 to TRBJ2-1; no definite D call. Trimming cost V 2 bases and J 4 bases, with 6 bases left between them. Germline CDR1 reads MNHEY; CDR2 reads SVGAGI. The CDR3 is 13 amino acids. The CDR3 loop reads CASSYMKYNEQFF. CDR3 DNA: TGTGCCAGCAGTTACATGAAATACAATGAGCAGTTCTTC.

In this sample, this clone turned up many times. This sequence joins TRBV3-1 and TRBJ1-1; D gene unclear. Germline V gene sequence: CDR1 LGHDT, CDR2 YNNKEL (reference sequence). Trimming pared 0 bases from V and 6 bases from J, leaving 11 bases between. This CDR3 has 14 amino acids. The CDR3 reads CASSQDEGLAEAFF. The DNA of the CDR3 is TGTGCCAGCAGCCAAGATGAAGGGTTGGCTGAAGCTTTCTTT.

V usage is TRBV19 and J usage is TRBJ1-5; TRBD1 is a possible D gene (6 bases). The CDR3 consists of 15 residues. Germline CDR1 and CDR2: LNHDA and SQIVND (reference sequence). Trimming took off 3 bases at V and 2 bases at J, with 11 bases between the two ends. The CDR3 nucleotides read TGTGCCAGTAGTATGGGGGCGGTCGGCAATCAGCCCCAGCATTTT. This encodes CASSMGAVGNQPQHF.

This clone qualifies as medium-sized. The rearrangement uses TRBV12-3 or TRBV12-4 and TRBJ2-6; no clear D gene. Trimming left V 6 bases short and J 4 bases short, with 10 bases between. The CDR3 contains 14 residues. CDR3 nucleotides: TGTGCCAGCAGCCTCATGGGGGGGGCCAACGTCCTGACTTTC. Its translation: CASSLMGGANVLTF.

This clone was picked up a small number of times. The CDR3 loop reads CASSEWVGQGANVLTF. CDR3 in DNA: TGTGCCAGCAGTGAATGGGTGGGACAGGGGGCCAACGTCCTGACTTTC. The chain combines TRBV6-1 with TRBJ2-6, with 7 bases aligning to TRBD1. Germline V gives CDR1 MNHNS, CDR2 SASEGT. The V gene end was trimmed by 2 bases and the J gene end by 4 bases; junction bases not matched to a gene: 5. The CDR3 has 16 amino acids.

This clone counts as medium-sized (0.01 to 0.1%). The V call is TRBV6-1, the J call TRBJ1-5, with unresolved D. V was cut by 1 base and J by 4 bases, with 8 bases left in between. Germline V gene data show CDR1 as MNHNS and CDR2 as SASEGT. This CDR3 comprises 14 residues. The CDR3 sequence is CASSEGLGNQPQHF. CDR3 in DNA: TGTGCCAGCAGTGAAGGGTTAGGGAATCAGCCCCAGCATTTT.

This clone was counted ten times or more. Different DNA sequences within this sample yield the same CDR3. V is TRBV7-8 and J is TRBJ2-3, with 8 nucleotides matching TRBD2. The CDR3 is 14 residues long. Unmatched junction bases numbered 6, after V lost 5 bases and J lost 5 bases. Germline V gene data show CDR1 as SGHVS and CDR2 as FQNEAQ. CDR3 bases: TGTGCCAGCAGCGCGGGGGGCCCTGGAGATACGCAGTATTTT. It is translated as CASSAGGPGDTQYF.

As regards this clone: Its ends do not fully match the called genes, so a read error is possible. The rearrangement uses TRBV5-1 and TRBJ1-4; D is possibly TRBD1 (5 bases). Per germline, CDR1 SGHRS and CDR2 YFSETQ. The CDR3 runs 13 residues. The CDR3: CASSFGGNEKLFF. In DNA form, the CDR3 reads TGCGCCAGCAGCTTTGGGGGGAATGAAAAGCTGTTTTTT. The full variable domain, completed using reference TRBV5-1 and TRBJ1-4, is KAGVTQTPRYLIKTRGQQVTLSCSPISGHRSVSWYQQTPGQGLQFLFEYFSETQRNKGNFPGRFSGRQFSNSRSEMNVSTLELGDSALYLCASSFGGNEKLFFGSGTQLSVL.

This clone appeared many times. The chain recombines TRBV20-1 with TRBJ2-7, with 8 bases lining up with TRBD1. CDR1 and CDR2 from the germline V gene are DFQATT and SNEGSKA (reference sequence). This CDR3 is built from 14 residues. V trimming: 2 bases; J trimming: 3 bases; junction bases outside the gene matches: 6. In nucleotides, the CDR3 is TGCAGTGCTAGAAAAACCGGGACAGGCTACGAGCAGTACGTC. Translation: CSARKTGTGYEQYV.

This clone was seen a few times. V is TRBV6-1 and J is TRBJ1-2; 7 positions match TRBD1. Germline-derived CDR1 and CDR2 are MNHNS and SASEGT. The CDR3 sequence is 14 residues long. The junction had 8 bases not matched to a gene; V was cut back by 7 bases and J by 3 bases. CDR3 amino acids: CASKVGGAYYGYTF. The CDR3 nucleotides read TGTGCCAGCAAGGTAGGGGGCGCGTACTATGGCTACACCTTC.

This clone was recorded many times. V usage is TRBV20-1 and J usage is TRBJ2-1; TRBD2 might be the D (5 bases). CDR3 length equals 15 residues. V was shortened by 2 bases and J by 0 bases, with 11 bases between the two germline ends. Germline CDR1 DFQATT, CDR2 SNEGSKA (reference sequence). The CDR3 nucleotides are TGCAGTGCTAGACCGGAAGGGAGCTCCTACAATGAGCAGTTCTTC. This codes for CSARPEGSSYNEQFF.

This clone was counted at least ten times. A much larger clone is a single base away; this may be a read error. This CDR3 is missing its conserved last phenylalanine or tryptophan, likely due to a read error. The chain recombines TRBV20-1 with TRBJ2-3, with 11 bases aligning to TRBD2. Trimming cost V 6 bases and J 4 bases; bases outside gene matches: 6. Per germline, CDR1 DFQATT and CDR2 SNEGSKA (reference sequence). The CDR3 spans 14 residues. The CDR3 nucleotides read TGCAGTGCAACAACTAGCGGGAGTTCAGATACGCAGTATCTT. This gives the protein CSATTSGSSDTQYL.

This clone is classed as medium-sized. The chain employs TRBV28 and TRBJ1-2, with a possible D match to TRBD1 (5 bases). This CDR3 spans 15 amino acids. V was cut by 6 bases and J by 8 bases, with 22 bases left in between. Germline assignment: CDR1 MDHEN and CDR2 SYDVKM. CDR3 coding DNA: TGTGCCAGCAGCCGACCACAGGAGAGTCTATCGGGCTACACCTTC. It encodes CASSRPQESLSGYTF.

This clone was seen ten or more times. As DNA, the CDR3 is TGTGCCAGCTCACCTCGAAGGGCAGACAAAAACATTCAGTACTTC. This codes for CASSPRRADKNIQYF. The chain carries TRBV18 and TRBJ2-4; no definite D call. In germline, CDR1 is KGHSH, CDR2 LQKENI. The length of the CDR3 is 15 residues. V gave up 3 bases and J gave up 3 bases, with 12 bases separating them.

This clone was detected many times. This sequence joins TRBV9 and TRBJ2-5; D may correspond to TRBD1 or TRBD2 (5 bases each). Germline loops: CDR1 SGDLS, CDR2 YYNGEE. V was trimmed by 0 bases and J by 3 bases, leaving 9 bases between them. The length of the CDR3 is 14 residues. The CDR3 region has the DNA TGTGCCAGCAGCGTAGCCGGGACGGAAGAGACCCAGTACTTC. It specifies CASSVAGTEETQYF.

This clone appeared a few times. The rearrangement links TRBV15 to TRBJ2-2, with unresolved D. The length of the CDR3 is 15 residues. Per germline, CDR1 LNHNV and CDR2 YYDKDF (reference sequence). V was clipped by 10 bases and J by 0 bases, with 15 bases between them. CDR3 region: CASRYGGANTGELFF. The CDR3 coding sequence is TGTGCCAGCCGTTACGGCGGAGCGAACACCGGGGAGCTGTTTTTT.

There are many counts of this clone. The CDR3: CASSQDSFRGALSNYGYTF. The CDR3 nucleotides are TGTGCCAGCAGCCAAGATTCATTTCGGGGGGCGCTGTCTAACTATGGCTACACCTTC. The chain carries TRBV14 and TRBJ1-2, with a weak D call TRBD1 (6 bases). The CDR3 is 19 amino acids. The V gene's germline CDR1 is SGHDN and CDR2 FVKESK. V was trimmed by 0 bases and J by 0 bases, leaving 20 bases between them.

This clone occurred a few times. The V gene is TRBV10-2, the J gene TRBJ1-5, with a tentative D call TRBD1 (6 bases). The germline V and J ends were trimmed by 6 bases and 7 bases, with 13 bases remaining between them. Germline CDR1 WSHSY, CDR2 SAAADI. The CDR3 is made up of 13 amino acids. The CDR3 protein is CASRTEGGQPQHF. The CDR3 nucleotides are TGCGCCAGCAGGACCGAGGGGGGGCAGCCCCAGCATTTT.

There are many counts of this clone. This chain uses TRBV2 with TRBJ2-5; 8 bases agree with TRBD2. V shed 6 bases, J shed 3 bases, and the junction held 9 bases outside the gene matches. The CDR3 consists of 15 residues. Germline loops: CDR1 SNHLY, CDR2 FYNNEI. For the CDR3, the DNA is TGTGCCAGCAGGCTGCGGGAGGACGTTAAAGAGACCCAGTACTTC. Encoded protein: CASRLREDVKETQYF. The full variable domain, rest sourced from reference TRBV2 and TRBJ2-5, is EPEVTQTPSHQVTQMGQEVILRCVPISNHLYFYWYRQILGQKVEFLVSFYNNEISEKSEIFDDQFSVERPDGSNFTLKIRSTKLEDSAMYFCASRLREDVKETQYFGPGTRLLVL.

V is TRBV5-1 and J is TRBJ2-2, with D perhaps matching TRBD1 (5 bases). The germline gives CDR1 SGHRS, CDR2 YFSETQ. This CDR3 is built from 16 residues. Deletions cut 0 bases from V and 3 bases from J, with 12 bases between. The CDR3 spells CASSLAGKGYTGELFF. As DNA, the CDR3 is TGCGCCAGCAGCTTGGCAGGGAAAGGATACACCGGGGAGCTGTTTTTT. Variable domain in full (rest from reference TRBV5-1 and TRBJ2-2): KAGVTQTPRYLIKTRGQQVTLSCSPISGHRSVSWYQQTPGQGLQFLFEYFSETQRNKGNFPGRFSGRQFSNSRSEMNVSTLELGDSALYLCASSLAGKGYTGELFFGEGSRLTVL.

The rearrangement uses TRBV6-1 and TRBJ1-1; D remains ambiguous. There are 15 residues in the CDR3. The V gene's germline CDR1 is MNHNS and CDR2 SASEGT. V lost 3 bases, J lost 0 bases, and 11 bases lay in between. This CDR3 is CASSDRGIMNTEAFF. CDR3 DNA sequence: TGTGCCAGCAGTGATCGTGGGATTATGAACACTGAAGCTTTCTTT.

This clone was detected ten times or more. DNA for the CDR3: TGTGCCAGTAGGGACGGCCCTAGCACAGATACGCAGTATTTT. Its protein product is CASRDGPSTDTQYF. This chain connects TRBV19 to TRBJ2-3; unclear D gene. The V and J ends lost 6 bases and 0 bases respectively, with 10 bases between them. This CDR3 spans 14 amino acids. Germline CDR1 and CDR2: LNHDA and SQIVND (reference sequence).